These T cell receptor beta chains were read from a single sample in a study of cytomegalovirus exposure and HLA in healthy donors. The data were produced by immunoSEQ multiplex PCR, yet TCRdb's version contains in-frame clones alone and is incomplete. Among roughly 140,000 clones listed, about nine tenths were seen once. The source material was PBMCs. Every receptor here comes from a young man in good health and CMV-seronegative. Each CDR3 is given with its conserved first and last residue. The D gene is left open where the match is weak. Only some rows state a clone size, as once, few, many or a class for expanded clones.

>once|TRBV23-1|TRBD2|TRBJ2-5
TGCGCCAGCGTACTCCCGGGACTAGCGGGGGGGCCGTTAGAGACCCAGTACTTC
CASVLPGLAGGPLETQYF
>-|TRBV10-3|TRBD2|TRBJ2-3
TGTGCCATCAAATTGACTAGCGGCACAGATACGCAGTATTTT
CAIKLTSGTDTQYF
>-|TRBV2|TRBD1|TRBJ1-1
TGTGCCAGCACCGTTCCGGGGACAGGGGGAACTGAAGCTTTCTTT
CASTVPGTGGTEAFF
>-|TRBV9|-|TRBJ2-1
TGTGCCAGCAGCGTATCTAGGAGTACGTCCTACAATGAGCAGTTCTTC
CASSVSRSTSYNEQFF
>-|TRBV11-3|-|TRBJ2-1
TGTGCCAGCAGCCTCTCAGGGGTAGGTGACAATGAGCAGTTCTTC
CASSLSGVGDNEQFF
>-|TRBV13|TRBD2|TRBJ2-5
TGTGCCAGCAGCGCTCGGACTAGCGGGGGGACCCAGTACTTC
CASSARTSGGTQYF
>-|TRBV6-1|-|TRBJ1-5
TGTGCCAGCAGTGAAGAAATGACAGTACAGCCCCAGCATTTT
CASSEEMTVQPQHF
>few|TRBV7-9|-|TRBJ1-5
TGTGCCAGCAGCTTACAGGGCAATCAGCCCCAGCATTTT
CASSLQGNQPQHF
>-|TRBV15|TRBD2|TRBJ2-5
TGTGCCACCAGGGGACTAGCGGGGCGCGAGACCCAGTACTTC
CATRGLAGRETQYF
>-|TRBV30|-|TRBJ1-2
TGTGCCTGGAGTACCCTACGTGGCTACACCTTC
CAWSTLRGYTF
>once|TRBV6-1|-|TRBJ1-2
TGTGCCAGCAGTGTGGGCACGAACTATGGCTACACCTTC
CASSVGTNYGYTF
>few|TRBV29-1|TRBD1|TRBJ2-5
TGCAGCGTCCAACGGACAGGGGCGGGGCAAGAGACCCAGTACTTC
CSVQRTGAGQETQYF
>-|TRBV5-6|TRBD1|TRBJ1-5
TGTGCCAGCAGTAGACAGGGATGGAGGCCCCAGCATTTT
CASSRQGWRPQHF
>-|TRBV28|TRBD1|TRBJ2-5
TGTGCCAGCAGTTTCAGGGGGTCTACCCAGTACTTC
CASSFRGSTQYF
>-|TRBV29-1|TRBD1|TRBJ2-2
TGCAGCGTGACCGGAGACAGGGCGAACACCGGGGAGCTGTTTTTT
CSVTGDRANTGELFF
>-|TRBV9|-|TRBJ1-2
TGTGCCAGCAGCGTAGGGGGCAGGTCGTCCTATGGCTACACCTTC
CASSVGGRSSYGYTF